This T cell receptor beta chain came from a study of cytomegalovirus exposure and HLA in healthy donors. Germline V gene lookup returns CDR1 ENHRY and CDR2 SYGVKD. CDR3 length equals 13 residues. After removal of 6 bases from V and 1 base from J, the junction contained 2 bases not matched to a gene. The study ran its PCR with 60 Vbeta and 13 Jbeta primers. Assay: immunoSEQ multiplex PCR; the TCRdb copy retains only in-frame clones and omits some. The sample records approximately 120,000 clones, about 80% being singletons. The TCR was taken from a woman aged 50 to 65 in good health and CMV-seropositive. The J gene is TRBJ1-1, the V gene TRBV10-3; 7 bases map to TRBD1. The specimen sequenced was PBMCs. The CDR3 DNA reads as TGTGCCATCAGGGGACAGTGGAACACTGAAGCTTTCTTT. Amino acid sequence: CAIRGQWNTEAFF.